The source of this T cell receptor (beta chain) is a study of blood T cell repertoires in COVID-19. About the study: The samples span acute and convalescent COVID-19 from the United States, Italy and Spain. PBMCs, B-cell-depleted T cells, or T cells were the source of the cDNA or gDNA that made up the material.

The CDR3 spans 13 residues. Germline loops: CDR1 GTSNPN, CDR2 SVGIG (reference sequence). Trimming took 1 base from V and 3 from J, leaving 9 bases between them. Authors' analysis steps: Amplified reference gene primers provided the basis for estimating nucleated cell counts. Assay: immunoSEQ multiplex PCR; the TCRdb copy retains only in-frame clones and omits some. The D gene and trimming were derived from the DNA, and the V and J assignments and clone size from that table. The sample contains some 490,000 clones, roughly 88% of which appear only once. This clonotype originated in a human donor in a cohort sampled during active COVID-19. V gene TRBV30 combines with J gene TRBJ1-1; TRBD1 is a possible D gene (6 bases). The material sequenced was peripheral blood. The CDR3 region has the DNA TGTGCCTGGAGTGAGGACAGACACACTGAAGCTTTCTTT. Protein: CAWSEDRHTEAFF.